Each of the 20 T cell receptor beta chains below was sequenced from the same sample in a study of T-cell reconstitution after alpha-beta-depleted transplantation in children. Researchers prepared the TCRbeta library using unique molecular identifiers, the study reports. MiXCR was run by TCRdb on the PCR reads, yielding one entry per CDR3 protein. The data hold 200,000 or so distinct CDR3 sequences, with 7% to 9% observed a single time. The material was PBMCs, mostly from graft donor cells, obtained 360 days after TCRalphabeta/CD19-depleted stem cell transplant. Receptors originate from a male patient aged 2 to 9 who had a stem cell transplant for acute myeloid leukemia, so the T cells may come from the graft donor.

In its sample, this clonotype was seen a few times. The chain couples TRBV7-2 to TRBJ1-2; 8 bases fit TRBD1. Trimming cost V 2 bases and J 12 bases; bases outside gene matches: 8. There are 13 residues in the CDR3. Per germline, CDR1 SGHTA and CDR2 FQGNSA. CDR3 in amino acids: CASSLSGQGLNTF. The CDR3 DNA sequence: TGTGCCAGCAGCTTAAGCGGACAGGGTCTAAACACCTTC.

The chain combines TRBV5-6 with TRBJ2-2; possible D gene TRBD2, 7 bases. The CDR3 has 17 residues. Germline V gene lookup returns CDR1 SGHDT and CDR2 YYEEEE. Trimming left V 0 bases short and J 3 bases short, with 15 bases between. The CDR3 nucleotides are TGTGCCAGCAGCTTGGTGGGGGGGGCCCTCTACACCGGGGAGCTGTTTTTT. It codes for CASSLVGGALYTGELFF.

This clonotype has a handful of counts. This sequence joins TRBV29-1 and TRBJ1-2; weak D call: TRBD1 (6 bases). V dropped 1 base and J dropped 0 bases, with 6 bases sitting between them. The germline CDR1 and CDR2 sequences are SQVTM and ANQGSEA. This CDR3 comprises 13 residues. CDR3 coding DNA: TGCAGCGTTGAAGGGACAGCTAACTATGGCTACACCTTC. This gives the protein CSVEGTANYGYTF.

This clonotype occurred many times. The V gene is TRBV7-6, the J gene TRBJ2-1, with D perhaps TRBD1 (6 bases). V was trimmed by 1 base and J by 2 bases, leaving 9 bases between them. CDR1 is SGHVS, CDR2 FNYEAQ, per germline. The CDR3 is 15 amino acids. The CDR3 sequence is CASSLGTVAYNEQFF. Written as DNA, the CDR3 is TGTGCCAGCAGCTTAGGGACAGTAGCCTACAATGAGCAGTTCTTC.

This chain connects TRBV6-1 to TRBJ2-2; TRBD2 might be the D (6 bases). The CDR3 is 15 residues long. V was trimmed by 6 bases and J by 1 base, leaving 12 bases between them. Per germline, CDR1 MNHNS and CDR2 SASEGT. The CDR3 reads CASRWGVENTGELFF. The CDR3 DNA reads TGTGCCAGCAGGTGGGGGGTGGAGAACACCGGGGAGCTGTTTTTT.

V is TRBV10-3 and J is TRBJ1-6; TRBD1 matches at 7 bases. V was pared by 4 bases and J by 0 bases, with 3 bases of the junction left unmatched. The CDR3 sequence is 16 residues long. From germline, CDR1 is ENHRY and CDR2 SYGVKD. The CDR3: CAISGSGGSYNSPLHF. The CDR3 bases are TGTGCCATCAGTGGTTCAGGGGGCTCCTATAATTCACCCCTCCACTTT.

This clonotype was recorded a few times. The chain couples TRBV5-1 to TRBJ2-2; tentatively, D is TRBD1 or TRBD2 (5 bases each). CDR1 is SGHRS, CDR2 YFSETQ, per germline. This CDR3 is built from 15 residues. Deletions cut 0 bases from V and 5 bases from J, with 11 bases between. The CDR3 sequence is CASSLERDETGELFF. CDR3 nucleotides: TGCGCCAGCAGCTTGGAAAGGGACGAAACCGGGGAGCTGTTTTTT.

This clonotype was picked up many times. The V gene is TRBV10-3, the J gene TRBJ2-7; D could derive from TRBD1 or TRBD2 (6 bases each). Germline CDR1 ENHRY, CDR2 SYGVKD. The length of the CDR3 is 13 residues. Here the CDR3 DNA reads TGTGCCATCGGTGAGGGGGGCAGTATCGAGCAGTACGTC. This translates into CAIGEGGSIEQYV.

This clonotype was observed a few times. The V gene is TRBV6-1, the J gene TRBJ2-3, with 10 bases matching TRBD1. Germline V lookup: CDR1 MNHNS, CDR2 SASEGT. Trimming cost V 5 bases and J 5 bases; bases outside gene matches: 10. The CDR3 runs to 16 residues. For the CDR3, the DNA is TGTGCCAGCAGTATCACCGGGACAGGGGTTGGAGATACGCAGTATTTT. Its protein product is CASSITGTGVGDTQYF.

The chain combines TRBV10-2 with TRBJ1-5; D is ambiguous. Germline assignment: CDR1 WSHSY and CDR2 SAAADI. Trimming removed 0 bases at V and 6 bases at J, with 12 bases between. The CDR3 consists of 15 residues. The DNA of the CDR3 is TGCGCCAGCAGTGAGTCGAGATTGGCGGGTCAGCCCCAGCATTTT. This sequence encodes CASSESRLAGQPQHF.

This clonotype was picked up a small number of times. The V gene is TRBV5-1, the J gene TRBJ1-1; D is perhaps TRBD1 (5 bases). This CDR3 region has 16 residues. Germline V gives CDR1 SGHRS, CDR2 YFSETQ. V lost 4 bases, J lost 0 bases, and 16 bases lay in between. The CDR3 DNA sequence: TGCGCCAGCAGCACCCGACAGAGTATCTTGAACACTGAAGCTTTCTTT. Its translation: CASSTRQSILNTEAFF.

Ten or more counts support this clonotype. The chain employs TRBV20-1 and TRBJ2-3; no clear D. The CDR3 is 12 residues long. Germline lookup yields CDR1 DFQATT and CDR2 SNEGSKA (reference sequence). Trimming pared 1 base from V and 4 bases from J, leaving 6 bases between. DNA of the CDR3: TGCAGTGCTAGAGGCTCCGCAGATACGCAGTATTTT. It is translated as CSARGSADTQYF.

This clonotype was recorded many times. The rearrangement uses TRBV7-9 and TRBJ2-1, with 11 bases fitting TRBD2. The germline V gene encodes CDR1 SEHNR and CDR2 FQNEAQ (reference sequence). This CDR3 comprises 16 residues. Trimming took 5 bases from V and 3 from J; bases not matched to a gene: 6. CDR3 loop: CASSPPGTSGYNEQFF. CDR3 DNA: TGTGCCAGCAGCCCCCCCGGGACTAGCGGCTACAATGAGCAGTTCTTC.

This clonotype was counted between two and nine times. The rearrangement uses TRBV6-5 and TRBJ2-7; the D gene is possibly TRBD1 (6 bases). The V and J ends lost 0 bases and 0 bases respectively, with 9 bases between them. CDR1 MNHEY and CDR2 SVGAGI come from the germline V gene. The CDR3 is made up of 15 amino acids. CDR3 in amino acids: CASSYSRTASYEQYV. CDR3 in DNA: TGTGCCAGCAGTTACTCGAGGACAGCCTCCTACGAGCAGTACGTC.

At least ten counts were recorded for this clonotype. The CDR3 sequence: CASSPGGVGDGYTF. The CDR3 bases are TGTGCCAGCAGTCCAGGGGGCGTGGGCGATGGCTACACCTTC. V gene TRBV12-3 or TRBV12-4 combines with J gene TRBJ1-2, with 8 bases lining up with TRBD1. This CDR3 spans 14 amino acids. V lost 5 bases to trimming and J lost 6 bases; unmatched junction nucleotides: 8.

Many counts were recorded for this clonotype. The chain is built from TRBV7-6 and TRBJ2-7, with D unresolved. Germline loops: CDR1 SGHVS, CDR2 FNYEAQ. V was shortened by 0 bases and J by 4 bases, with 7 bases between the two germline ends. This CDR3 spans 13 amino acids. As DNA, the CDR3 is TGTGCCAGCAGCTTAGCCCCCAAATACGAGCAGTACGTC. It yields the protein CASSLAPKYEQYV.

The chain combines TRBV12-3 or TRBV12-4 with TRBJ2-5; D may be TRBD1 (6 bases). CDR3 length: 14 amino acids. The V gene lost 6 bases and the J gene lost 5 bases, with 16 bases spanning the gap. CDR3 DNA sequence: TGTGCCAGCAGGCGACAGGAGGCAGACGAGACCCAGTACTTC. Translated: CASRRQEADETQYF.

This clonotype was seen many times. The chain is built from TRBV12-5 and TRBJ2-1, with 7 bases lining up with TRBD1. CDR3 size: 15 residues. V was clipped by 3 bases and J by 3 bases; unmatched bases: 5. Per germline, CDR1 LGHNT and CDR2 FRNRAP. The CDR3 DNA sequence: TGTGCTAGTGGTTTATCCAGGGGGTTCTACAATGAGCAGTTCTTC. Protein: CASGLSRGFYNEQFF.

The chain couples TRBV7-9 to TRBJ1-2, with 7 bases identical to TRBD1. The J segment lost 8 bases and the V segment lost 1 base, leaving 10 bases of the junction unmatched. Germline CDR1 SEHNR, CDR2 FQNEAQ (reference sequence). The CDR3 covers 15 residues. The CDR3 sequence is CASSLVGTERSGYTF. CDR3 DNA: TGTGCCAGCAGCTTAGTCGGGACAGAGCGGTCCGGCTACACCTTC.

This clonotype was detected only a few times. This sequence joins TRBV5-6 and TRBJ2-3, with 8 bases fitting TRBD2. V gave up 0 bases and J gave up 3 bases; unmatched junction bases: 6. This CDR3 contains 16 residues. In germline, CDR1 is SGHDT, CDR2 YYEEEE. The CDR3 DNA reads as TGTGCCAGCAGCTTGGTCATTGGCGGGGGGACAGATACGCAGTATTTT. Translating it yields CASSLVIGGGTDTQYF.